Included here is one T cell receptor (beta chain) sequence, with context. Its antigen is still unknown. Base qualities are missing; no much larger clone stands one base away. The library was generated by the immunoSEQ multiplex PCR assay. For most patients, genomic DNA was isolated using the Qiagen DNeasy Blood and Tissue Kit and was shipped frozen to Adaptive Biotechnologies for TCR sequencing. For most patients, genomic DNA was subjected to high-throughput TCR-beta CDR3 sequencing by Adaptive Biotechnologies. Regarding the original processing steps: TCR sequencing data for some 17 patients were retrieved from Adaptive's ImmunoSEQ software; three other patients were processed with MiXCR and VDJtools. CD4 versus CD8 sorting errors were corrected by removing sequences found in both subsets at a frequency ratio below 5:1. Because the origin of CDR3 nucleotide sequences shared between donor and recipient could not be assigned, those sequences were removed. Alloreactive clones required at least 2-fold expansion over unstimulated cells and minimum CFSE-low frequency of 0.002% (template counts) or 0.001% (read counts). Clones were considered mappable if detected in sequenced pre-transplant spleen, lymph node, or MLR CFSE-low populations of the donor or recipient. Cumulative frequency of alloreactive clones was calculated as a percentage of all sequences weighted by copy number. Here the immuneACCESS table is served through TCRdb, limited to in-frame sequences with V and J called. Missing clones are a known gap in these copies; in checked studies unresolved V genes cover under half, and the rest lacks a known reason. The D gene and trimming were derived from the DNA, and the V and J assignments and clone size from that table. This sample holds more than 65,000 clones; about 91% were observed only once. The ten largest make up around 7.6% of the sample.

This entry belongs to a study of graft-versus-host responses after intestinal transplantation (dated by TCRdb to the early 2020s). Background on the whole study: Multivisceral, liver-intestinal, or isolated intestinal transplants were received by the recipients. Every recipient was given anti-thymocyte globulin induction, followed by around three years of maintenance tacrolimus and steroids. Bulk TCR-beta CDR3 sequencing was used to track graft-versus-host and host-versus-graft alloreactive T cell clones in the graft, circulation and bone marrow after intestinal transplantation. Alloreactive clones were identified by sequencing pre-transplant mixed lymphocyte reaction products and comparing them with unstimulated pre-transplant donor and recipient T cells. The cohort enrolled 20 to 30 intestinal transplant recipients including one retransplant, and a few patients lacking pretransplant specimens were excluded. Donor T cell macrochimerism was defined as a peak of at least 4% donor T cells among recipient peripheral blood mononuclear cells. Instead of going to the commercial service, samples from a few later patients were sequenced in-house on an Illumina MiSeq and processed with MiXCR.

The CDR3 runs 16 amino acids, cysteine and phenylalanine included. Only CDR3 DNA is held: 48 bases, read in frame from base 1. The germline V gene specifies SGHRS as CDR1 and YFSETQ as CDR2. Clipping removes 3 bases from V and 6 bases from J, with 6 as the unmatched junction base count. This specimen's time point label, per the study, means: cells obtained before transplantation from donor or recipient. CD3+CD4+ and CD3+CD8+ populations were FACS-sorted from unstimulated pre-transplant donor and recipient cells taken from spleen or lymph nodes. The study at large found these results: The conclusions were limited by the relatively low number and heterogeneity of the intestinal transplant patients. GvH clones were detected in recipient bone marrow, and some of these GvH clones were observed earlier in ileal mucosa or blood, consistent with an intestinal mucosal origin. Early after transplant, peak levels of circulating GvH clones were associated with declines in HvG clones. In patients with donor T cell macrochimerism, the allografts had high GvH to HvG T cell clonal ratios.

The V and J segments used are TRBV5-1 and TRBJ2-1; 13 of the junction bases match TRBD2. The sample consisted of unstimulated CD8+ T cells sorted from spleen or lymph node cells, taken before transplant. This receptor was obtained from a human donor who was the organ donor for an intestinal transplant. The nucleotides are TGCGCCAGCAGCTATCTGGGACTAGCGGGGCCCAATGAGCAGTTCTTC. Its amino acids are CASSYLGLAGPNEQFF.